These 27 T cell receptor beta chains were sequenced from one sample in a study of T-cell reconstitution after alpha-beta-depleted transplantation in children. Unique molecular identifiers featured in how the TCRbeta library was prepared. Using its own MiXCR run on the PCR reads, TCRdb lists one record per CDR3 protein. The profile shows fewer than 750,000 distinct CDR3 sequences, 25% to 30% of them singletons. Sequences were derived from PBMCs, sampled before TCRalphabeta/CD19-depleted stem cell transplant. The source of these receptors is a boy in the first two years of life with Wiskott-Aldrich syndrome, due to receive a stem cell transplant.

This clonotype has a handful of counts. The rearrangement joins TRBV20-1 to TRBJ2-1; D is undetermined. This CDR3 has 14 amino acids. Trimming cost V 0 bases and J 8 bases, with 14 bases left between them. Looked up from germline, CDR1 is DFQATT and CDR2 is SNEGSKA (reference sequence). The CDR3: CSARDRRPRDEQFF. CDR3 bases: TGCAGTGCTAGAGACAGGAGACCAAGGGATGAGCAGTTCTTC.

The CDR3 loop reads CASSQTGDYGYTF. The CDR3 coding sequence is TGCGCCAGCAGCCAGACAGGGGACTATGGCTACACCTTC. This chain joins TRBV5-1 and TRBJ1-2; 8 bases map to TRBD1. Per germline, CDR1 SGHRS and CDR2 YFSETQ. V was clipped by 4 bases and J by 3 bases; unmatched bases: 2. CDR3 length: 13 amino acids.

The chain carries TRBV29-1 and TRBJ2-7; no clear D. V dropped 4 bases and J dropped 2 bases, with 12 bases sitting between them. Germline assignment: CDR1 SQVTM and CDR2 ANQGSEA. The CDR3 is 13 residues long. CDR3 in amino acids: CSVVRLDPYEQYF. The CDR3 nucleotides are TGCAGCGTTGTCCGCCTGGACCCCTACGAGCAGTACTTC.

J is TRBJ2-1 and V is TRBV12-3 or TRBV12-4; TRBD2 matches 14 bases. There are 16 residues in the CDR3. The V segment lost 3 bases and the J segment 10 bases; nucleotides outside the gene matches: 8. CDR3 coding DNA: TGTGCCAGCAGTTTTAGGGGGACTAGCGGGAGAGGGGAGCAGTTCTTC. It translates to CASSFRGTSGRGEQFF.

The chain recombines TRBV6-1 with TRBJ1-5; a possible D gene is TRBD1 (6 bases). V was trimmed by 1 base and J by 0 bases, leaving 13 bases between them. Germline lookup yields CDR1 MNHNS and CDR2 SASEGT. The length of the CDR3 is 17 residues. For the CDR3, the DNA is TGTGCCAGCAGTGAAGTTGGGGGCGCCCGTAGCAATCAGCCCCAGCATTTT. It translates to CASSEVGGARSNQPQHF.

V and J are TRBV10-3 and TRBJ2-3; D possibly corresponds to TRBD2 (6 bases). This CDR3 is built from 12 residues. CDR1 and CDR2 (germline): ENHRY, SYGVKD. DNA for the CDR3: TGTGCTGGGAGGCCAGGCCCAGATACGCAGTATTTT. Translation: CAGRPGPDTQYF.

The J gene is TRBJ2-1, the V gene TRBV5-1, with D uncertain. The CDR3 runs 15 residues. V was pared by 0 bases and J by 3 bases, with 10 bases between. From germline, CDR1 is SGHRS and CDR2 YFSETQ. Written as DNA, the CDR3 is TGCGCCAGCAGCTTGGGAGCTCCTAGCTACAATGAGCAGTTCTTC. Translating it yields CASSLGAPSYNEQFF.

This chain connects TRBV14 to TRBJ2-6, with D possibly TRBD2 on 5 matching bases. V was clipped by 4 bases and J by 2 bases, with 12 bases between them. CDR3 size: 16 residues. Germline V gene lookup returns CDR1 SGHDN and CDR2 FVKESK. As DNA, the CDR3 is TGTGCCAGCAGCCGAGGGAGAGTGGCTGGGGCCAACGTCCTGACTTTC. Protein sequence: CASSRGRVAGANVLTF. The complete variable domain, with remaining parts taken from reference TRBV14 and TRBJ2-6, reads EAGVTQFPSHSVIEKGQTVTLRCDPISGHDNLYWYRRVMGKEIKFLLHFVKESKQDESGMPNNRFLAERTGGTYSTLKVQPAELEDSGVYFCASSRGRVAGANVLTFGAGSRLTVL.

This clonotype was detected a few times. The chain employs TRBV29-1 and TRBJ1-1; no clear D gene. Germline CDR1 is SQVTM and CDR2 is ANQGSEA. The CDR3 extends over 12 amino acids. V was shortened by 5 bases and J by 2 bases, with 9 bases between the two germline ends. DNA of the CDR3: TGCAGCGTTAGCGGGGTCAACACTGAAGCTTTCTTT. This encodes CSVSGVNTEAFF. Together with reference TRBV29-1 and TRBJ1-1, the CDR3 gives the full variable domain: SAVISQKPSRDICQRGTSLTIQCQVDSQVTMMFWYRQQPGQSLTLIATANQGSEATYESGFVIDKFPISRPNLTFSTLTVSNMSPEDSSIYLCSVSGVNTEAFFGQGTRLTVV.

This clonotype was picked up a small number of times. The genes are TRBV12-3 or TRBV12-4 and TRBJ2-5, with a tentative D call TRBD1 (5 bases). The length of the CDR3 is 14 residues. V was trimmed by 3 bases and J by 5 bases, leaving 13 bases between them. CDR3: CASSFQGRAETQYF. The CDR3 DNA reads as TGTGCCAGCAGTTTCCAGGGAAGGGCGGAGACCCAGTACTTC.

This clonotype was seen a few times. CDR3 residues: CASSSQWDRNQPQHF. The CDR3 DNA sequence: TGTGCCAGCAGCTCACAATGGGACAGAAATCAGCCCCAGCATTTT. V and J are TRBV5-5 and TRBJ1-5; 7 nucleotides match TRBD1. The CDR3 extends over 15 amino acids. V lost 3 bases to trimming and J lost 4 bases; unmatched junction nucleotides: 7. CDR1 SGHKS and CDR2 YYEKEE come from the germline V gene (reference sequence).

This clonotype was seen only a few times. The chain uses TRBV20-1 and TRBJ2-1; 11 bases match TRBD2. V shed 3 bases and J 0 bases; nucleotides not matched to a gene: 4. The CDR3 spans 16 residues. Germline CDR1 is DFQATT and CDR2 is SNEGSKA (reference sequence). The CDR3, as DNA: TGCAGTGCTAGGGTAGCGGGAGGGATCTCCTACAATGAGCAGTTCTTC. Protein product: CSARVAGGISYNEQFF.

This clonotype was counted a few times. DNA of the CDR3: TGCAGTGTGGGAGACAGCCAAGAGACCCAGTACTTC. The encoded protein is CSVGDSQETQYF. The chain carries TRBV20-1 and TRBJ2-5; D possibly uses TRBD1 or TRBD2 (5 bases each). Trimming left V 7 bases short and J 1 base short, with 10 bases between. The germline gives CDR1 DFQATT, CDR2 SNEGSKA (reference sequence). The CDR3 contains 12 residues.

The chain uses TRBV5-1 and TRBJ1-6; maybe TRBD1 (5 bases). There are 16 residues in the CDR3. CDR1 is SGHRS and CDR2 is YFSETQ in the germline V gene. V lost 0 bases, J lost 7 bases, and 14 bases lay in between. In nucleotides, the CDR3 is TGCGCCAGCAGCTTGGAAGTAGGGGTTGGGAATTCACCCCTCCACTTT. Its translation is CASSLEVGVGNSPLHF. Full variable domain (rest looked up from reference TRBV5-1 and TRBJ1-6): KAGVTQTPRYLIKTRGQQVTLSCSPISGHRSVSWYQQTPGQGLQFLFEYFSETQRNKGNFPGRFSGRQFSNSRSEMNVSTLELGDSALYLCASSLEVGVGNSPLHFGNGTRLTVT.

In this sample, this clonotype turned up a few times. J is TRBJ2-5 and V is TRBV7-9; D is possibly TRBD1 or TRBD2 (5 bases each). There are 13 residues in the CDR3. V shed 5 bases and J shed 4 bases, with 11 bases lying between them. Germline assignment: CDR1 SEHNR and CDR2 FQNEAQ (reference sequence). The CDR3 DNA sequence: TGTGCCAGCAGCCCGGTTGGGGGAGAGACCCAGTACTTC. It specifies CASSPVGGETQYF.

This chain joins TRBV7-2 and TRBJ2-1; D not certain. This CDR3 is 13 amino acids long. The germline CDR1 and CDR2 sequences are SGHTA and FQGNSA. Trimming left V 3 bases short and J 7 bases short, with 10 bases between. CDR3 protein: CASSFGWTNEQFF. DNA of the CDR3: TGTGCCAGCAGCTTCGGCTGGACGAATGAGCAGTTCTTC. Using reference TRBV7-2 and TRBJ2-1 for the parts outside the CDR3, the full variable domain is GAGVSQSPSNKVTEKGKDVELRCDPISGHTALYWYRQSLGQGLEFLIYFQGNSAPDKSGLPSDRFSAERTGGSVSTLTIQRTQQEDSAVYLCASSFGWTNEQFFGPGTRLTVL.

This clonotype was seen only a few times. The genes are TRBV19 and TRBJ1-5, with D hard to call. CDR3 length equals 16 residues. Germline V CDR1 and CDR2: LNHDA, SQIVND (reference sequence). V was clipped by 7 bases and J by 5 bases, with 21 bases between them. CDR3 sequence (DNA): TGTGCCAGTACCTCCAAGGGCGGGTTTTCTTATCAGCCCCAGCATTTT. This gives the protein CASTSKGGFSYQPQHF.

V is TRBV7-6 and J is TRBJ2-7, with 7 bases aligning to TRBD1. With V trimmed by 4 bases and J by 6 bases, 9 bases remained unmatched. Germline CDR1 is SGHVS and CDR2 is FNYEAQ. CDR3 length: 14 amino acids. CDR3 in amino acids: CASSSRGQASEQYF. Written as DNA, the CDR3 is TGTGCCAGCAGCTCGCGTGGACAGGCCTCCGAGCAGTACTTC. Combining the CDR3 with reference TRBV7-6 and TRBJ2-7 gives the whole variable domain GAGVSQSPRYKVTKRGQDVALRCDPISGHVSLYWYRQALGQGPEFLTYFNYEAQQDKSGLPNDRFSAERPEGSISTLTIQRTEQRDSAMYRCASSSRGQASEQYFGPGTRLTVT.

The chain has TRBV20-1 and TRBJ2-2, with a possible D match to TRBD2 (6 bases). V lost 6 bases and J lost 4, with 12 bases in between. This CDR3 is built from 13 residues. Germline-derived CDR1 and CDR2 are DFQATT and SNEGSKA (reference sequence). The CDR3: CSARDLSTGELFF. CDR3 bases: TGCAGTGCGCGGGACCTCAGCACCGGGGAGCTGTTTTTT.

The chain has TRBV19 and TRBJ1-5; the match to TRBD1 covers 9 bases. V was clipped by 1 base and J by 6 bases; unmatched bases: 7. Germline lookup yields CDR1 LNHDA and CDR2 SQIVND (reference sequence). This CDR3 comprises 16 residues. The CDR3 spells CASSIVPGQGGQPQHF. In DNA, the CDR3 is TGTGCCAGTAGTATAGTTCCGGGACAGGGCGGTCAGCCCCAGCATTTT.

The V gene is TRBV20-1, the J gene TRBJ2-1, with 12 bases matching TRBD2. J lost 8 bases, V lost 6 bases, and 8 bases had no gene match. The V gene's germline CDR1 is DFQATT and CDR2 SNEGSKA (reference sequence). The CDR3 covers 14 residues. The CDR3 here is CSAESSGGGDEQFF. The DNA for the CDR3 is TGCAGTGCGGAATCTAGCGGGGGGGGCGATGAGCAGTTCTTC.

The chain employs TRBV24-1 and TRBJ2-5; D ambiguous. V was clipped by 3 bases and J by 3 bases, with 7 bases between them. This CDR3 comprises 13 residues. CDR1 KGHDR and CDR2 SFDVKD come from the germline V gene. The CDR3 here is CATSDGWKETQYF. As DNA, the CDR3 is TGTGCCACCAGTGATGGGTGGAAAGAGACCCAGTACTTC.

The V call is TRBV3-1, the J call TRBJ2-2; D is unresolved. The CDR3 sequence is 14 residues long. In germline, CDR1 is LGHDT, CDR2 YNNKEL (reference sequence). The V gene lost 2 bases and the J gene lost 4 bases, with 8 bases spanning the gap. The CDR3 region has the DNA TGTGCCAGCAGCCAACGAAGAAGCACCGGGGAGCTGTTTTTT. This codes for CASSQRRSTGELFF.

This chain joins TRBV25-1 and TRBJ1-5; D is ambiguous. The CDR3 loop spans 14 amino acids. In germline, CDR1 is MGHDK, CDR2 SYGVNS. Trimming cost V 4 bases and J 2 bases, with 9 bases left between them. The chain's CDR3 is CASSATWGNQPQHF. CDR3 bases: TGTGCCAGCAGTGCGACATGGGGCAATCAGCCCCAGCATTTT.

The chain uses TRBV6-1 and TRBJ2-3, with D perhaps matching TRBD2 (6 bases). The V end lost 4 bases, the J end lost 2 bases, and 13 bases lay between the germline ends. CDR1 is MNHNS, CDR2 SASEGT, per germline. The CDR3 sequence is 15 residues long. CDR3 amino acids: CASSVGGAATDTQYF. CDR3 in DNA: TGTGCCAGCAGTGTAGGAGGGGCCGCCACAGATACGCAGTATTTT.

The chain carries TRBV7-3 and TRBJ2-7, with D perhaps TRBD1 (6 bases). CDR1 is SGHTA and CDR2 is FQGTGA in the germline V gene. This CDR3 comprises 15 residues. V was clipped by 2 bases and J by 2 bases, with 13 bases between them. As DNA, the CDR3 is TGTGCCAGCAGCTTATCGGCAGGGGCGCCCTACGAGCAGTACTTC. Protein sequence: CASSLSAGAPYEQYF.

This clonotype was observed a handful of times. The genes are TRBV12-3 or TRBV12-4 and TRBJ1-5; D is undetermined. There are 13 residues in the CDR3. With 6 bases removed from V and 5 bases from J, the gap between germline ends came to 11 bases. The CDR3 loop reads CASRAQWHQPQHF. CDR3 nucleotide sequence: TGTGCCAGCAGGGCCCAATGGCATCAGCCCCAGCATTTT.